Listed below are T cell receptor beta chains from one sample, sequenced in a study of metastatic and nonmetastatic thyroid tumors. TCRdb recomputed clones from the PCR reads via MiXCR. Among approximately 35,000 clones listed, 15% to 20% were seen once. Input material: blood. The source is a male donor with papillary thyroid cancer or a benign thyroid nodule (not recorded which). Some clones in this sample may be carry-over from other donors' samples. Both conserved end residues are trimmed from each CDR3. A D gene is named only where the DNA matches it firmly.

j_call: TRBJ2-7
v_call: TRBV12-3/TRBV12-4
d_call: TRBD2
cdr3_aa: ASSPRTSVVHEQY

j_call: TRBJ2-7
v_call: TRBV6-9
d_call: .
cdr3_aa: ARRSAYEQY

j_call: TRBJ2-3
v_call: TRBV20-1
d_call: .
cdr3_aa: SARPQGGTDTQY

j_call: TRBJ1-6
v_call: TRBV6-2/TRBV6-3
d_call: .
cdr3_aa: ASSSLLYNSPLH

j_call: TRBJ1-1
v_call: TRBV15
d_call: .
cdr3_aa: ATSRGKGVQDTEAF

j_call: TRBJ1-1
v_call: TRBV28
d_call: .
cdr3_aa: ASSLRGARGAF

j_call: TRBJ2-7
v_call: TRBV6-1
d_call: TRBD2
cdr3_aa: ASSEALRTSGRDEQY

j_call: TRBJ2-1
v_call: TRBV18
d_call: TRBD1
cdr3_aa: ASSPSGTGGNEQF

j_call: TRBJ2-3
v_call: TRBV30
d_call: .
cdr3_aa: AWSVKGNTDTQY

j_call: TRBJ2-1
v_call: TRBV6-6
d_call: TRBD2
cdr3_aa: ASSVLAGGAFGDEQF